The clone carrying this TCR beta chain was observed a single time. This specimen comes from a study of blood T cell repertoires in COVID-19. V was trimmed by 4 bases and J by 3 bases, leaving 13 bases between them. CDR3 length: 14 residues. From germline, CDR1 is LGHDT and CDR2 YNNKEL (reference sequence). Repertoires were generated with immunoSEQ multiplex PCR, while TCRdb's copy carries only in-frame clones and drops some. This sample yields roughly 100,000 clones, of which approximately 90% are seen a single time; approximately 4.1% belongs to the top ten. The receptor was isolated from a woman aged 45-65 years in a cohort sampled during active COVID-19. The sequencing sample was made of peripheral blood. V usage is TRBV3-1 (or the pseudogene TRBV3-2) and J usage is TRBJ2-7, with D uncertain. The CDR3 spells CASSPHIGGYEQYF. CDR3 DNA sequence: TGTGCCAGCAGCCCCCACATAGGCGGCTACGAGCAGTACTTC.